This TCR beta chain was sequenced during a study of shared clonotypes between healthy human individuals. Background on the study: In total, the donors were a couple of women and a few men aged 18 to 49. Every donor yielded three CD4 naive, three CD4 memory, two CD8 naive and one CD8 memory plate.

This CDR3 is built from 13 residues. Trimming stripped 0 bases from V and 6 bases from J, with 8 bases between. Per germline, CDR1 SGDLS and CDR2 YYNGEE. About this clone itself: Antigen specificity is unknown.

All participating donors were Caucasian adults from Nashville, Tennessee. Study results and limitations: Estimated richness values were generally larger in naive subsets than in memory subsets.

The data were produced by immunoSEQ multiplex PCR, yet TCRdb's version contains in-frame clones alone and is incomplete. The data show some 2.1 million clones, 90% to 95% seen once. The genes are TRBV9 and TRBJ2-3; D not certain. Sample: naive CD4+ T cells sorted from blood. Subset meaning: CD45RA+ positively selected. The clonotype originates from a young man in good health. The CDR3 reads CASSVGLTDTQYF. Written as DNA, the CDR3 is TGTGCCAGCAGCGTAGGGCTTACTGATACGCAGTATTTT.